What follows are 8 T cell receptor beta chains derived from one specimen sequenced in a study of OX40 agonist ivuxolimab in advanced cancers. Clones were read by immunoSEQ multiplex PCR, and TCRdb kept only the in-frame ones, dropping some. The data show tens of thousands of clones, 90% seen once. Sequencing used CD4+ or CD8+ T cells sorted from blood, obtained in a trial of the OX40 agonist ivuxolimab. The receptors here all came from an adult with an advanced solid tumor such as melanoma, head and neck, liver or kidney cancer.

The rearrangement joins TRBV12-5 to TRBJ2-7; D unclear. The germline V gene has CDR1 LGHNT and CDR2 FRNRAP. Deletions cut 1 base from V and 2 bases from J, with 9 bases between. CDR3 length equals 14 residues. The CDR3 region has the DNA TGTGCTAGTGGTTTGGGGGATGTACCCTACGAGCAGTACTTC. It codes for CASGLGDVPYEQYF. The full variable domain, rest sourced from reference TRBV12-5 and TRBJ2-7, is DARVTQTPRHKVTEMGQEVTMRCQPILGHNTVFWYRQTMMQGLELLAYFRNRAPLDDSGMPKDRFSAEMPDATLATLKIQPSEPRDSAVYFCASGLGDVPYEQYFGPGTRLTVT.

This clone was detected a few times. The chain uses TRBV5-1 and TRBJ1-5, with D uncertain. V was shortened by 0 bases and J by 8 bases, with 9 bases between the two germline ends. Per the germline V gene, CDR1 is SGHRS and CDR2 is YFSETQ. The CDR3 runs 13 residues. DNA for the CDR3: TGCGCCAGCAGCTTGGGGCCTCGGGAGCCCCAGCATTTT. Its protein product is CASSLGPREPQHF.

V gene TRBV29-1 combines with J gene TRBJ1-5; 7 nucleotides align to TRBD1. This CDR3 region has 14 residues. V was pared by 4 bases and J by 1 base, with 4 bases of the junction left unmatched. The germline V gene has CDR1 SQVTM and CDR2 ANQGSEA. Written as DNA, the CDR3 is TGCAGCGTTGGGGCAGGGGGAAGCAATCAGCCCCAGCATTTT. Translation: CSVGAGGSNQPQHF.

The rearrangement joins TRBV5-6 to TRBJ2-2; D gene uncertain. The V end was cut by 2 bases, the J end by 5 bases, with 7 bases between. The length of the CDR3 is 13 residues. CDR1 SGHDT and CDR2 YYEEEE come from the germline V gene. DNA of the CDR3: TGTGCCAGCAGCTTTCAGAGAACCGGGGAGCTGTTTTTT. Encoded protein: CASSFQRTGELFF. The whole variable domain, filled in from reference TRBV5-6 and TRBJ2-2, reads DAGVTQSPTHLIKTRGQQVTLRCSPKSGHDTVSWYQQALGQGPQFIFQYYEEEERQRGNFPDRFSGHQFPNYSSELNVNALLLGDSALYLCASSFQRTGELFFGEGSRLTVL.

The chain recombines TRBV28 with TRBJ2-1; D unclear. The CDR3 is made up of 13 amino acids. Trimming left V 6 bases short and J 9 bases short, with 15 bases between. CDR1 and CDR2 from the germline V gene are MDHEN and SYDVKM. CDR3 in DNA: TGTGCCAGCAGATCCACCCCCTTGGTTGAGCAGTTCTTC. This translates into CASRSTPLVEQFF.

The genes are TRBV6-5 and TRBJ2-1, with D possibly being TRBD1 (6 bases). There are 15 residues in the CDR3. Trimming stripped 7 bases from V and 4 bases from J, with 17 bases between. Germline CDR1 and CDR2: MNHEY and SVGAGI. CDR3 region: CASTQRGTIYNEQFF. DNA for the CDR3: TGTGCCAGCACCCAAAGGGGGACGATATACAATGAGCAGTTCTTC.

The chain combines TRBV4-1 with TRBJ2-3, with 8 bases aligning to TRBD1. Unmatched junction bases numbered 7, after V lost 4 bases and J lost 4 bases. The germline gives CDR1 MGHRA, CDR2 YSYEKL. CDR3 size: 15 residues. The CDR3 here is CASSRILTGADTQYF. Written as DNA, the CDR3 is TGCGCCAGCAGCCGGATTTTGACAGGGGCAGATACGCAGTATTTT.

This chain uses TRBV19 with TRBJ1-1; D not certain. Trimming cost V 3 bases and J 6 bases, with 14 bases left between them. In germline, CDR1 is LNHDA, CDR2 SQIVND (reference sequence). This CDR3 comprises 14 residues. The CDR3 DNA sequence: TGTGCCAGTAGTATTCGGGGTTTCGGGGCTGAAGCTTTCTTT. It specifies CASSIRGFGAEAFF.